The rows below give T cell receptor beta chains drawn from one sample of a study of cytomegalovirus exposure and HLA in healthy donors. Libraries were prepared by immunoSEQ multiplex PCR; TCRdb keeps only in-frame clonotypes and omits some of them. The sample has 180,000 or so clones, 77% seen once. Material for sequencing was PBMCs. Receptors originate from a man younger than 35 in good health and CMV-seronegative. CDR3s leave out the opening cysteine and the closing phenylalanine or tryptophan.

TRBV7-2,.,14,ASSLGRLAGTYEQY
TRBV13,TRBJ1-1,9,ASSSNTEAF
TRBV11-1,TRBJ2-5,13,ASSLGSGDQETQY
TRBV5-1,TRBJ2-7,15,ASSLLPSGTASYEQY
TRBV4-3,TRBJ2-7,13,ASSQEDRASYEQY
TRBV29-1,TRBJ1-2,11,SAKRGSGYGYA
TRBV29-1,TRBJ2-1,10,SVVHKYNEQF
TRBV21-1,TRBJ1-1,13,ASSTGGPLNTEAF
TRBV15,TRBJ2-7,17,ATSRVASGGPGPYYEQY
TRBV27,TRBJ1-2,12,ASRSTGVHYGYT
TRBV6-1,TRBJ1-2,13,ASSRTADIIGGYT
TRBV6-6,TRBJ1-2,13,ASIPGQGHYYGYT